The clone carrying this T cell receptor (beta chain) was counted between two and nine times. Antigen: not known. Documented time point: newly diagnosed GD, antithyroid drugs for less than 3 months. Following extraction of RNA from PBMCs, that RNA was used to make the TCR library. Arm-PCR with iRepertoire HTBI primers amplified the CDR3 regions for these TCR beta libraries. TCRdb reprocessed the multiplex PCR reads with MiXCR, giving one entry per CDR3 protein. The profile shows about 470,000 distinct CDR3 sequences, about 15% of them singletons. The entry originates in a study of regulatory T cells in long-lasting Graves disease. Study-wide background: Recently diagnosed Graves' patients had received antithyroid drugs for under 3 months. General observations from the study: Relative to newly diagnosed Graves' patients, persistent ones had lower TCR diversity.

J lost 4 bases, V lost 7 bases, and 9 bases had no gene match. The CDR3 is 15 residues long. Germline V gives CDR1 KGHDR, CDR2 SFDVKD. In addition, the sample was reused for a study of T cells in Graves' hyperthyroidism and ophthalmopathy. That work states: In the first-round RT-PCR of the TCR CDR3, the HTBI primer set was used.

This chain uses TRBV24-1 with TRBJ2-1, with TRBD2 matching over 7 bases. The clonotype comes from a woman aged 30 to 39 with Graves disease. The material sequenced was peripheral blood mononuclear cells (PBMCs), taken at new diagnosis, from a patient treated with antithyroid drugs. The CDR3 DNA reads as TGTGCCACCAGCGCGGCGGGAGCTCAGTACAATGAGCAGTTCTTC. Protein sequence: CATSAAGAQYNEQFF.